What follows are 14 T cell receptor beta chains derived from one specimen sequenced in a study of molecular identifiers for immune sequencing clone quantification (dated by TCRdb to 2016 to 2019). Library creation used PCR. The sequencing machine was a NextSeq 500. In-frame beta chains were kept once TCRdb had trimmed the public reads at Q25 with fastp and called clones with MiXCR. CDR3 protein sequences are deduplicated, and each keeps its most common genes and DNA. Within this sample are about 500,000 distinct CDR3 sequences, with 25% of them counted one time only. The ten largest make up around 0.76% of the sample. Sequenced material: naive CD8+ T cells from blood, with Jurkat cell RNA spiked in. Per the publication, the cell subset or site label means: FACS-sorted CD8+CD4-CCR7+CD45RA+ naive T cells. The receptors were gathered from a human donor in good health. Some libraries in this study had Jurkat cell RNA spiked in.

This clonotype was found many times. The V call is TRBV12-3 or TRBV12-4, the J call TRBJ2-3, with TRBD2 identical over 11 bases. This CDR3 is built from 16 residues. Germline trimming cut 3 bases from V and 1 base from J; bases unmatched to any gene: 3. The CDR3 nucleotides read TGTGCCAGCAGTTTGACTAGCGGGGTGCGCACAGATACGCAGTATTTT. The encoded protein is CASSLTSGVRTDTQYF.

This clonotype was seen once. A read error is possible here, since a much larger clone lies one base away. The chain employs TRBV28 and TRBJ1-3; perhaps TRBD1 as D (5 bases). CDR1 and CDR2 (germline): MDHEN, SYDVKM. This CDR3 has 17 amino acids. The CDR3 DNA reads TGTGCCAGCAGTTTATCGGGGGGATTGACCTCTGGAACCACCATATATTTT. Translated, it gives CASSLSGGLTSGTTIYF.

This clonotype was counted once. Possible read error: a much larger clone is one base away. The gene calls are TRBV7-6 and TRBJ1-1; 7 positions agree with TRBD1. This CDR3 is built from 16 residues. Trimming removed 5 bases from V and 3 bases from J; junction bases left unmatched: 12. Germline CDR1 SGHVS, CDR2 FNYEAQ. The CDR3: CASSPLNRGSYTEAFF. CDR3 coding DNA: TGTGCCAGCAGCCCTCTCAACAGGGGCTCCTACACTGAAGCTTTCTTT.

Notes on this clonotype: It is likely a read error, because the conserved phenylalanine at the end of the CDR3 is missing. This chain uses TRBV7-2 with TRBJ2-5, with 8 bases lining up with TRBD1. CDR1 SGHTA and CDR2 FQGNSA come from the germline V gene. V trimming: 6 bases; J trimming: 5 bases; junction bases outside the gene matches: 2. The CDR3 extends over 12 amino acids. CDR3 protein: CASRGQGETQYL. CDR3 in DNA: TGTGCCAGCAGAGGACAGGGTGAGACCCAGTACCTC.

With respect to this clonotype: A much larger clone differs by one base, so this may be a read error. Lacking the conserved final phenylalanine or tryptophan, this CDR3 likely reflects a read error. The J gene is TRBJ2-7, the V gene TRBV28; D tentatively fits TRBD1 or TRBD2 (6 bases each). The germline V gene has CDR1 MDHEN and CDR2 SYDVKM. The V gene lost 3 bases and the J gene lost 4 bases, with 16 bases spanning the gap. The CDR3 has 15 amino acids. Written as DNA, the CDR3 is TGTGCCAGCAGTTTTAGGGGGGCCAGCGAGTACGAGCAGTACATC. Translated, it gives CASSFRGASEYEQYI.

This clonotype was observed many times. The rearrangement uses TRBV13 and TRBJ1-4; D is possibly TRBD1 (6 bases). The CDR3 loop spans 14 amino acids. Germline V gene sequence: CDR1 PRHDT, CDR2 FYEKMQ (reference sequence). Trimming left V 5 bases short and J 7 bases short, with 14 bases between. The CDR3 region is CASSVGHESEKLFF. CDR3 DNA: TGTGCCAGCAGCGTGGGACACGAGAGTGAAAAACTGTTTTTT.

The chain couples TRBV12-3 or TRBV12-4 to TRBJ1-5; TRBD1 matches 7 bases. CDR3 length: 16 amino acids. With V trimmed by 6 bases and J by 0 bases, 8 bases remained unmatched. The CDR3 protein is CASSSGTAYSNQPQHF. As DNA, the CDR3 is TGTGCCAGCAGCAGCGGGACAGCTTATAGCAATCAGCCCCAGCATTTT.

This clonotype showed up many times. The V gene is TRBV30, the J gene TRBJ2-5; D is undetermined. Germline V lookup: CDR1 GTSNPN, CDR2 SVGIG (reference sequence). This CDR3 has 12 amino acids. Between the trimmed V and J ends, which lost 4 bases and 5 bases, there was a span of 11 bases. The CDR3 DNA reads as TGTGCCTGGAAACTATTCCACGAGACCCAGTACTTC. Residues: CAWKLFHETQYF.

There are a few counts of this clonotype. J is TRBJ2-1 and V is TRBV28; the D is unclear. The CDR3 length is 10 residues. The ends were cut back, 5 bases at V and 9 bases at J, with 5 bases in the middle. Germline CDR1 MDHEN, CDR2 SYDVKM. The CDR3 nucleotides read TGTGCCAGCAGTAAGGGTGAGCAGTTCTTC. It encodes CASSKGEQFF.

There are many counts of this clonotype. This chain uses TRBV6-5 with TRBJ1-1; 9 nucleotides line up with TRBD1. Trimming removed 0 bases from V and 4 bases from J; junction bases left unmatched: 0. This CDR3 is built from 14 residues. Per the germline V gene, CDR1 is MNHEY and CDR2 is SVGAGI. The CDR3 protein is CASSYSTGGTEAFF. In nucleotides, the CDR3 is TGTGCCAGCAGTTACTCGACAGGGGGCACTGAAGCTTTCTTT.

This clonotype was detected ten times or more. V gene TRBV4-3 combines with J gene TRBJ2-7, with no clear D. CDR3 size: 15 residues. Germline V lookup: CDR1 LGHNA, CDR2 YSLEER. Trimming shortened V by 1 base and J by 3 bases, and 13 bases separated the two germline ends. CDR3 protein: CASSQGLGLFYEQYF. CDR3 DNA: TGCGCCAGCAGCCAAGGTCTAGGGTTGTTCTACGAGCAGTACTTC.

The rearrangement joins TRBV4-3 to TRBJ2-7; 9 nucleotides match TRBD2. The trim removed 4 bases at V and 4 bases at J, leaving 5 bases unmatched. This CDR3 comprises 14 residues. The germline V gene encodes CDR1 LGHNA and CDR2 YSLEER. CDR3 nucleotides: TGCGCCAGCAGCCCATCTCTAGCGGGGTACGAGCAGTACTTC. It codes for CASSPSLAGYEQYF.

The CDR3 coding sequence is TGCGCCAGCAGTGAAACATGGGACCGGACTAGCGGGCTTTTCAATACGCAGTATTTT. This gives the protein CASSETWDRTSGLFNTQYF. The chain links TRBV10-2 to TRBJ2-3; 11 positions match TRBD2. CDR1 WSHSY and CDR2 SAAADI come from the germline V gene. With V trimmed by 3 bases and J by 7 bases, 18 bases remained unmatched. This CDR3 is 19 amino acids long.

This clonotype was detected ten times or more. The chain has TRBV6-5 and TRBJ2-1; 8 bases match TRBD2. With 0 bases clipped from V and 9 bases from J, the junction kept 10 bases outside the gene matches. Germline V CDR1 and CDR2: MNHEY, SVGAGI. This CDR3 contains 16 residues. The CDR3 reads CASSYSSAGGGAEQFF. For the CDR3, the DNA is TGTGCCAGCAGTTACTCGTCTGCGGGAGGAGGCGCTGAGCAGTTCTTC.